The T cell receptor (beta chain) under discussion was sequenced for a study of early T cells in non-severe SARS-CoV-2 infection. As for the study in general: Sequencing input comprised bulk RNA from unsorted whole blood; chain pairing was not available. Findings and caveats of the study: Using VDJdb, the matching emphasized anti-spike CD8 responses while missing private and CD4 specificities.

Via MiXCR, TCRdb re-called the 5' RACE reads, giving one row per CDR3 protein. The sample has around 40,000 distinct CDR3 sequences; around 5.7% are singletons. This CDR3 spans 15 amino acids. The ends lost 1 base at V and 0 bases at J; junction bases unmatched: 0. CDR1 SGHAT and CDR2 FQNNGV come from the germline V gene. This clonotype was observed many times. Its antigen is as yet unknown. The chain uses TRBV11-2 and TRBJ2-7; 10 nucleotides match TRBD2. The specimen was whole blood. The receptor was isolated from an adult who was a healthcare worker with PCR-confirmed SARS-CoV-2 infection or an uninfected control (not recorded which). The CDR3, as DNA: TGTGCCAGCAGCTTAGGACTAGCGGGCTCCTACGAGCAGTACTTC. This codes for CASSLGLAGSYEQYF. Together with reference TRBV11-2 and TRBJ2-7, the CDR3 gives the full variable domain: EAGVAQSPRYKIIEKRQSVAFWCNPISGHATLYWYQQILGQGPKLLIQFQNNGVVDDSQLPKDRFSAERLKGVDSTLKIQPAKLEDSAVYLCASSLGLAGSYEQYFGPGTRLTVT.